What follows is one TCR beta chain and its context. TCRdb keeps only in-frame clones here, not all; method: immunoSEQ multiplex PCR. This sample has 90,000 or so clones, with around 84% found just once. The data were taken from a study of control samples from healthy donors and cancer patients. Trimming removed 5 bases at V and 0 bases at J, with 15 bases between. The CDR3 consists of 16 residues. Germline loops: CDR1 SGHAT, CDR2 FQNNGV. This rearrangement joins TRBV11-2 to TRBJ2-3; D perhaps matches TRBD1 (6 bases). Sequencing was carried out using PBMCs. This clonotype was sampled from a man in his 70s with lung cancer. The DNA for the CDR3 is TGTGCCAGCAGCCCTTACAGGGCCTTTAGCACAGATACGCAGTATTTT. Amino acid sequence: CASSPYRAFSTDTQYF.